This is a list of T cell receptor beta chains from one sample in a study of T cell clonotyping in hematopoietic cell transplantation. Repertoires were generated with immunoSEQ multiplex PCR, while TCRdb's copy carries only in-frame clones and drops some. The table has about 11,000 clones, 35% to 50% seen once. Here the sequenced sample was PBMCs, taken 30 days after allogeneic stem cell transplant. These receptors all stem from a male patient in his fifties or sixties who had an allogeneic stem cell transplant from an unrelated donor, so the T cells may come from the graft donor. Some clones in this sample may be carry-over from other donors' samples. Both conserved end residues are part of each CDR3. D genes are given only for firm matches. The size entry is marked missing in some rows and otherwise reads once, few, many or a size class.

v_call	d_call	cdr3_length	j_call	clone_size	cdr3_nt	cdr3_aa
TRBV6-6	.	12	TRBJ2-7	.	TGTGCCAGCAGTCAGGTGAACTACGAGCAGTACTTC	CASSQVNYEQYF
TRBV28	TRBD1	16	TRBJ2-7	few	TGTGCCAGCACTAACCCGAGGGGGCAGGGCACCTACGAGCAGTACTTC	CASTNPRGQGTYEQYF
TRBV6-6	.	15	TRBJ2-7	.	TGTGCCAGCAGTTACGGAGTAGGGAGTAGTTACGAGCAGTACTTC	CASSYGVGSSYEQYF
TRBV28	TRBD1	15	TRBJ1-4	.	TGTGCCAGCAGGGTGGACAGGGGGATTAATGAAAAACTGTTTTTT	CASRVDRGINEKLFF
TRBV7-2	.	11	TRBJ1-6	few	TGTGCCAGCAGCTTGGATTCACCCCTCCACTTT	CASSLDSPLHF
TRBV10-3	.	16	TRBJ1-6	few	TGTGCCATCAGTGGAGGGGTTAGCTCCTATAATTCACCCCTCCACTTT	CAISGGVSSYNSPLHF
TRBV28	TRBD1	16	TRBJ2-6	.	TGTGCCAGCAGCCAGGGGGAACACTCTGGGGCCAACGTCCTGACTTTC	CASSQGEHSGANVLTF
TRBV29-1	.	14	TRBJ2-3	.	TGCAGCGTCGACGACAGCGTCCACGAGGATACGCAGTATTTT	CSVDDSVHEDTQYF
TRBV20-1	.	11	TRBJ2-1	few	TGCAGTGCTAGTTCCTACAATGAGCAGTTCTTC	CSASSYNEQFF
TRBV30	.	13	TRBJ1-5	.	TGTGCCTGGACCCAGGACAGCAATCAGCCCCAGCATTTT	CAWTQDSNQPQHF
TRBV28	.	12	TRBJ1-1	.	TGTGCCAGCAGTTTAAGTGTGACTGAAGCTTTCTTT	CASSLSVTEAFF
TRBV30	.	13	TRBJ1-5	.	TGTGCCTGGAGGGGTAGGGCGGGCCAGCCCCAGCATTTT	CAWRGRAGQPQHF
TRBV30	.	14	TRBJ1-4	.	TGTGCCTGGAGCGTCAAAGCAACTAATGAAAAACTGTTTTTT	CAWSVKATNEKLFF
TRBV9	.	14	TRBJ2-7	.	TGTGCCAGCAGCGCCGAGGGGGGAGCCTACGAGCAGTACTTC	CASSAEGGAYEQYF